This T cell receptor beta chain was profiled in a study of blood T cells in healthy people across ages. Study results and caveats: Estimated diversity across one million T cells was deemed an underestimate. The study found TCR beta diversity correlated strongly with naive T cell percentage.

This clonotype has only a few counts. The target antigen is unknown. Per the germline V gene, CDR1 is LGHDT and CDR2 is YNNKEL (reference sequence). The CDR3 consists of 16 residues. The V segment lost 0 bases and the J segment 8 bases; nucleotides outside the gene matches: 5. Per individual sample, total RNA of at least 6 micrograms was extracted. Through a sample-barcoded 5' primer and a J-beta primer mix, a second PCR was run for roughly 6 to 11 cycles. TCRdb fed the 5' RACE reads into MiXCR, producing one record per CDR3 protein. The sample contains more than 1,000,000 distinct CDR3 sequences, 20% to 25% of which appear only once. The sample was also linked to a second study, of T cells of mothers and their children. Turning to that study: Unrelated pairs and related pairs have their TCR recombination output shaped similarly by thymic selection.

The chain uses TRBV3-1 and TRBJ1-6, with TRBD1 identical over 9 bases. Sequenced material: blood. This receptor was taken from a girl aged 2 to 10 in good health. In DNA, the CDR3 is TGTGCCAGCAGCCAAGATCTCGACAGGGGGGATTCACCCCTCCACTTT. Protein sequence: CASSQDLDRGDSPLHF. Full variable domain (outside the CDR3, taken from reference TRBV3-1 and TRBJ1-6): DTAVSQTPKYLVTQMGNDKSIKCEQNLGHDTMYWYKQDSKKFLKIMFSYNNKELIINETVPNRFSPKSPDKAHLNLHINSLELGDSAVYFCASSQDLDRGDSPLHFGNGTRLTVT.